This T cell receptor beta chain was identified during a study of T-cell memory formation after mild COVID-19. Findings and caveats of the study: The study found contracting CD4+ clones mainly in CM and EM and contracting CD8+ clones in EMRA. Among clones contracting day 15 to 85, CD4/CD8 was balanced, whereas later expanders leaned CD4+.

This clonotype has a count of ten or more. Its antigen is undetermined. The CDR3 is made up of 11 amino acids. The germline gives CDR1 SQVTM, CDR2 ANQGSEA. J gave up 7 bases and V 6 bases, and 4 bases lay outside the gene matches. TCRdb itself ran the 5' RACE reads through MiXCR, one entry per CDR3 protein. The data show 500,000 to 550,000 distinct CDR3 sequences, with roughly 22% seen just once and approximately 12% held by the top ten. This chain joins TRBV29-1 and TRBJ2-3; 7 bases map to TRBD2. The sequenced sample was PBMCs or a T cell subset sorted from them (not recorded which). The clonotype comes from an adult woman who had mild COVID-19 (a few samples of this study predate the infection). Cell type and time point are not known. The CDR3 region is CSVRGGNTQYF. Here the CDR3 DNA reads TGCAGCGTCCGCGGGGGAAATACGCAGTATTTT.